This TCR beta chain was captured in a study of T cell responses to AZD1222 COVID-19 vaccine. Points from the study as a whole: Spike-specific TCR breadth and depth both grew after two AZD1222 doses. Donors skewed white British and female; clonal diversity was possibly underestimated. Repertoires were obtained only post-peak T cell response.

A remark on this clone: What it binds is unknown.

Unmatched junction bases numbered 1, after V lost 4 bases and J lost 2 bases. The germline V gene has CDR1 MDHEN and CDR2 SYDVKM. The CDR3 is 13 residues long. TCRdb's copy holds only in-frame clones and misses some; the assay was immunoSEQ multiplex PCR. The profile covers some 120,000 clones, with about 90% appearing a single time and about 4% taken by the ten largest. The sample here was peripheral blood, taken on day 0 of MenACWY control vaccination. This sequence joins TRBV28 and TRBJ1-2; TRBD1 matches at 7 bases. This receptor was obtained from an adult in good health. Here the CDR3 reads CASSWDRNYGYTF. DNA for the CDR3: TGTGCCAGCAGTTGGGACAGAAACTATGGCTACACCTTC.